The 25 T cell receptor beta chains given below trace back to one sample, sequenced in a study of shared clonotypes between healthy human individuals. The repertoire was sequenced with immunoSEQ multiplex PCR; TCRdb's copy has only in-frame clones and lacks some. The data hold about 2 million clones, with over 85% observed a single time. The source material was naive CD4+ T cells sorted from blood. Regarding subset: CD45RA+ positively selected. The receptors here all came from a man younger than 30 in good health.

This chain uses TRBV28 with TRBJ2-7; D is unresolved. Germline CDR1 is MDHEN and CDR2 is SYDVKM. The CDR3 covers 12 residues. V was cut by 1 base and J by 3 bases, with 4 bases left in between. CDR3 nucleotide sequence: TGTGCCAGCAGTTTATCCCACTACGAGCAGTACTTC. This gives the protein CASSLSHYEQYF.

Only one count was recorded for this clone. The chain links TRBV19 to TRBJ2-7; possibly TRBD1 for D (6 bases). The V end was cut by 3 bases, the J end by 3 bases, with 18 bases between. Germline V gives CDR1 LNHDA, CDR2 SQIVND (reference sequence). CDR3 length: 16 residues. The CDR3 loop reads CASSMTLSTGVYEQYF. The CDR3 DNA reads TGTGCCAGTAGTATGACCCTCTCGACAGGAGTCTACGAGCAGTACTTC.

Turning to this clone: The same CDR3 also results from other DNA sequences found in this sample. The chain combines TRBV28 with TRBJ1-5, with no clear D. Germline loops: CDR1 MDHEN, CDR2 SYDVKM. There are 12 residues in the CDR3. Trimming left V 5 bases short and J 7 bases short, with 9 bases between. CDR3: CASSPSGQPQHF. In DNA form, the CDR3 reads TGTGCCAGCAGTCCCAGCGGGCAGCCCCAGCATTTT.

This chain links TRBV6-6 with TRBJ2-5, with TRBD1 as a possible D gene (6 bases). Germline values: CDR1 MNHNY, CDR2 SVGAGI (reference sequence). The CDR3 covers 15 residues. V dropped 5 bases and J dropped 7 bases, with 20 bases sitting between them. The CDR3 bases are TGTGCCAGCAGTGTAATGTGGGGGCGCAGCGGGACCCAGTACTTC. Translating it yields CASSVMWGRSGTQYF.

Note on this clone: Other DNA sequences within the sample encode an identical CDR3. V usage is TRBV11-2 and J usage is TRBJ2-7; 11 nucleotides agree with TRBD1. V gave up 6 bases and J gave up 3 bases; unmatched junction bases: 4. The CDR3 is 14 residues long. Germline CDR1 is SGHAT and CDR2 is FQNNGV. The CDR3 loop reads CASSRTGGSYEQYF. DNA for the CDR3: TGTGCCAGCAGTCGGACAGGGGGCAGCTACGAGCAGTACTTC. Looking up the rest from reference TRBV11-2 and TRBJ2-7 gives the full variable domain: EAGVAQSPRYKIIEKRQSVAFWCNPISGHATLYWYQQILGQGPKLLIQFQNNGVVDDSQLPKDRFSAERLKGVDSTLKIQPAKLEDSAVYLCASSRTGGSYEQYFGPGTRLTVT.

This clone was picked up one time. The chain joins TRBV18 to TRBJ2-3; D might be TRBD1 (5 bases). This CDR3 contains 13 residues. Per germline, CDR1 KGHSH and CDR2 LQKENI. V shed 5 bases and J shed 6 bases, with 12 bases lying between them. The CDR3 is CASSNQQGDTQYF. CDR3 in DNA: TGTGCCAGCTCAAATCAGCAGGGCGATACGCAGTATTTT.

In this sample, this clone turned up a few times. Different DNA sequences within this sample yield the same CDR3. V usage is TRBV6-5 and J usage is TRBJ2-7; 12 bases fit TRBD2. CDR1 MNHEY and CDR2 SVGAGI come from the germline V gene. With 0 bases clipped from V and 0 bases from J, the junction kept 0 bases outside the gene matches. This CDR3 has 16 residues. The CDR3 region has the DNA TGTGCCAGCAGTTACTCGACTAGCGGGAGCTCCTACGAGCAGTACTTC. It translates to CASSYSTSGSSYEQYF.

The CDR3 loop is CASRTTGGKATDTQYF. Here the CDR3 DNA reads TGTGCCAGCAGAACTACAGGGGGCAAGGCGACAGATACGCAGTATTTT. This sequence joins TRBV28 and TRBJ2-3; 9 bases fit TRBD1. The junction had 10 bases not matched to a gene; V was cut back by 6 bases and J by 3 bases. Per the germline V gene, CDR1 is MDHEN and CDR2 is SYDVKM. This CDR3 is built from 16 residues.

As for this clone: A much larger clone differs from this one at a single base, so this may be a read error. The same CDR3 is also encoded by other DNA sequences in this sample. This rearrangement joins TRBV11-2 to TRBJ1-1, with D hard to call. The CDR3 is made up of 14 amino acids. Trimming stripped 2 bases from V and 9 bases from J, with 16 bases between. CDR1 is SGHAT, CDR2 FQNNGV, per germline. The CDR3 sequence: CASSLNGGAAKAFF. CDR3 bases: TGTGCCAGCAGCTTAAACGGAGGCGCGGCTAAAGCTTTCTTT.

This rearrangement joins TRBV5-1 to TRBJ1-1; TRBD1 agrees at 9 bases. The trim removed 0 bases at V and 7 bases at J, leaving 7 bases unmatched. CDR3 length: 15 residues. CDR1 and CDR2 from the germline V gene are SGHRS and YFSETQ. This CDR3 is CASSLGDRENGEAFF. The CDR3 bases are TGCGCCAGCAGCTTGGGGGACAGGGAAAATGGTGAAGCTTTCTTT. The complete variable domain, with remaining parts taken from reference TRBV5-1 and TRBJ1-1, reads KAGVTQTPRYLIKTRGQQVTLSCSPISGHRSVSWYQQTPGQGLQFLFEYFSETQRNKGNFPGRFSGRQFSNSRSEMNVSTLELGDSALYLCASSLGDRENGEAFFGQGTRLTVV.

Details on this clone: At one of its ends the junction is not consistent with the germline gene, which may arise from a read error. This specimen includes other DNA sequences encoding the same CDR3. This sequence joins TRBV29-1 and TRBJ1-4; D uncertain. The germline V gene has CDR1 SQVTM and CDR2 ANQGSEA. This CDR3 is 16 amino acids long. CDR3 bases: TGCAGCGTTGCTGGGGAGGTGGGAAGGTCTAATGAAAAACTGTTTTTC. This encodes CSVAGEVGRSNEKLFF.

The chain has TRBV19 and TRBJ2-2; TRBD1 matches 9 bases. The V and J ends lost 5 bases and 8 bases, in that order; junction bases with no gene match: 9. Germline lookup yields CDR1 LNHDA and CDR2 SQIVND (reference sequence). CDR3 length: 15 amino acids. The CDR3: CASSDRDRASGELFF. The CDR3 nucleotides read TGTGCCAGTAGTGACCGGGACAGGGCATCTGGGGAGCTGTTTTTT.

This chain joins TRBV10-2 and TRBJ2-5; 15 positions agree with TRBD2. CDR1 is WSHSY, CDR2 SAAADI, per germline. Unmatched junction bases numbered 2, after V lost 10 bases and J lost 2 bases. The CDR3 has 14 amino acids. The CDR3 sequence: CATGLAGGQETQYF. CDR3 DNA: TGCGCCACCGGACTAGCGGGGGGGCAAGAGACCCAGTACTTC.

The CDR3 bases are TGTGCCAGCACCCTCGGTTTTCCGGAAAAACTGTTTTTT. Encoded protein: CASTLGFPEKLFF. The chain employs TRBV2 and TRBJ1-4; D remains unclear. CDR1 is SNHLY, CDR2 FYNNEI, per germline. Trimming removed 7 bases at V and 8 bases at J, with 14 bases between. This CDR3 has 13 residues.

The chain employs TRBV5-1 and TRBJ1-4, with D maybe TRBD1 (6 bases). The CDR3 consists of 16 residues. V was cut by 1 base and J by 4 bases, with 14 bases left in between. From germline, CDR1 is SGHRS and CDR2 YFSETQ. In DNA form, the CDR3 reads TGCGCCAGCAGCTTGAATACAGGGAGCCTTAATGAAAAACTGTTTTTT. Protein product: CASSLNTGSLNEKLFF.

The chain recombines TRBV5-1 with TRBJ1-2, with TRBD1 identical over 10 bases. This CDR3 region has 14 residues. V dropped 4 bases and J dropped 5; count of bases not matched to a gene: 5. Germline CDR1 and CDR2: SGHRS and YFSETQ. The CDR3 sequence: CASSGGTGAYGYTF. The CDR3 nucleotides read TGCGCCAGCAGCGGAGGGACAGGGGCTTATGGCTACACCTTC.

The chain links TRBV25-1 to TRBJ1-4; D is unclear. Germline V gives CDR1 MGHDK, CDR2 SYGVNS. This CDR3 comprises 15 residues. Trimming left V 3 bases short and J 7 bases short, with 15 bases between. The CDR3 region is CASSDVRTTGEKLFF. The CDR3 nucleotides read TGTGCCAGCAGTGATGTGAGAACCACGGGTGAAAAACTGTTTTTT.

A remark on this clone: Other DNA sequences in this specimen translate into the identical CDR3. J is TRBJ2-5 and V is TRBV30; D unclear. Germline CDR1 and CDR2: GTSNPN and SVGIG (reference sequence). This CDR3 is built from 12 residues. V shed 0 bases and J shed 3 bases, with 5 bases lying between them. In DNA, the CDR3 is TGTGCCTGGAGTGTTAACGAAGAGACCCAGTACTTC. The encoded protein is CAWSVNEETQYF.

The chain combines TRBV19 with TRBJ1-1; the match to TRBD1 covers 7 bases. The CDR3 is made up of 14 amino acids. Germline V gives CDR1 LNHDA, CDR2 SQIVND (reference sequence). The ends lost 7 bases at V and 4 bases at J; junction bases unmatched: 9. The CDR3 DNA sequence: TGTGCCAGTAACCCCGACAGGGCTAGCACTGAAGCTTTCTTT. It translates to CASNPDRASTEAFF.

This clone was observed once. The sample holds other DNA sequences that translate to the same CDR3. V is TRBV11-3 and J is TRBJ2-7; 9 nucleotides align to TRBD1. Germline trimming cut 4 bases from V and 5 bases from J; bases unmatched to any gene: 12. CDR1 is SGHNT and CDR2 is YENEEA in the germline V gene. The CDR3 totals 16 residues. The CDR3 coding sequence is TGTGCCAGCAGCTCCGGTGGGGGACAGGGCAAAAACGAGCAGTACTTC. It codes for CASSSGGGQGKNEQYF.

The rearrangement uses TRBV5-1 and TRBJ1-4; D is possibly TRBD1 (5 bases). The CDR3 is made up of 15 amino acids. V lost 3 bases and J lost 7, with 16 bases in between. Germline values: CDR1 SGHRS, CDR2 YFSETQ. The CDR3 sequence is CASSSLGDPTEKLFF. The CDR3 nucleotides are TGCGCCAGCAGCTCTTTGGGGGACCCTACTGAAAAACTGTTTTTT.

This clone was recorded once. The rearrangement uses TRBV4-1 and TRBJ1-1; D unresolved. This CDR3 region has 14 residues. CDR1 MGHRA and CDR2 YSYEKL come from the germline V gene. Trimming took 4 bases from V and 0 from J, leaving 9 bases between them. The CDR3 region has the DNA TGCGCCAGCAGCCGCCCTTTATTGAACACTGAAGCTTTCTTT. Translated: CASSRPLLNTEAFF.

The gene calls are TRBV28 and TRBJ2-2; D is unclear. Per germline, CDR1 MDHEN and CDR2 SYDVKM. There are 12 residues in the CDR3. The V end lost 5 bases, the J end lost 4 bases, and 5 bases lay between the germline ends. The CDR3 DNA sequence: TGTGCCAGCAGTGTTGTCACCGGGGAGCTGTTTTTT. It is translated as CASSVVTGELFF.

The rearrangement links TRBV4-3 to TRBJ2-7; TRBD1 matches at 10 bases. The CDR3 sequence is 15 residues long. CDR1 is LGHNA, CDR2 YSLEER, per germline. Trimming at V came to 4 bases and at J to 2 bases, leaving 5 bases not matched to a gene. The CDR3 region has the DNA TGCGCCAGCAGCCTCCGGGACAGGGGTACCTACGAGCAGTACTTC. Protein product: CASSLRDRGTYEQYF.

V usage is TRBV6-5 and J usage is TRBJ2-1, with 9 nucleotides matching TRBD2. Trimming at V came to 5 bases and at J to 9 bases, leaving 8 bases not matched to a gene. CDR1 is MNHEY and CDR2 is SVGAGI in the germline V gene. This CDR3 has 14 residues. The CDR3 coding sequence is TGTGCCAGCAGTGACCTAGCGGGATCGGGTGAGCAGTTCTTC. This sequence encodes CASSDLAGSGEQFF.